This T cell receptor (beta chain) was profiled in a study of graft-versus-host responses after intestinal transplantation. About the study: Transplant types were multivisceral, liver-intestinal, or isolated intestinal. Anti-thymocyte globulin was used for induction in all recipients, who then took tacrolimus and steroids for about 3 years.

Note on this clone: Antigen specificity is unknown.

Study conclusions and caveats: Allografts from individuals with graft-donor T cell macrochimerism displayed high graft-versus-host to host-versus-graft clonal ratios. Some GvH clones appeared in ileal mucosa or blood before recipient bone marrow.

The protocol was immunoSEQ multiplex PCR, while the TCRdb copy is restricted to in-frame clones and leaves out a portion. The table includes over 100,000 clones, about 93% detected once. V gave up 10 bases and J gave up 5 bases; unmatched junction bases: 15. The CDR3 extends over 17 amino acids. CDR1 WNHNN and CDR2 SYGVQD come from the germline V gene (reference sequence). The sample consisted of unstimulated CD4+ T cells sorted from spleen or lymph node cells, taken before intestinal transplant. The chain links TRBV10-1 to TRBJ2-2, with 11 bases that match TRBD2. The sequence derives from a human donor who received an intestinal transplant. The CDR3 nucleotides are TGCGCCAACCATTTAGCGGGAGGGCCGGTGGAAACCGGGGAGCTGTTTTTT. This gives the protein CANHLAGGPVETGELFF.